The 7 T cell receptor beta chains below all came from one sample that was sequenced in a study of cytomegalovirus exposure and HLA in healthy donors. Only in-frame clones appear in the TCRdb table, and some are missing; sequencing was by immunoSEQ multiplex PCR. The table has around 350,000 clones, roughly 89% seen once. Material for sequencing was PBMCs. The source of these receptors is a woman between 18 and 29 years old in good health and CMV-seronegative.

V and J are TRBV27 and TRBJ2-3; D is unclear. Germline loops: CDR1 MNHEY, CDR2 SMNVEV (reference sequence). V shed 7 bases and J shed 2 bases, with 16 bases lying between them. The CDR3 extends over 15 amino acids. CDR3 bases: TGTGCCAGCACCCCCCAGCCAGGTTACACAGATACGCAGTATTTT. Its protein product is CASTPQPGYTDTQYF.

This chain links TRBV5-1 with TRBJ1-4, with D possibly being TRBD1 (5 bases). The CDR3 runs to 13 residues. The V end lost 2 bases, the J end lost 5 bases, and 7 bases lay between the germline ends. Germline values: CDR1 SGHRS, CDR2 YFSETQ. The CDR3 nucleotides read TGCGCCAGCAGCTTCGCAGGGAATGAAAAACTGTTTTTT. Its protein product is CASSFAGNEKLFF.

The chain joins TRBV19 to TRBJ2-1, with D perhaps TRBD1 (6 bases). The CDR3 length is 14 residues. Germline values: CDR1 LNHDA, CDR2 SQIVND (reference sequence). Deletions cut 4 bases from V and 8 bases from J, with 15 bases between. CDR3 sequence: CASSTELGADEQFF. CDR3 bases: TGTGCCAGTAGTACAGAACTGGGGGCAGATGAGCAGTTCTTC.

This chain links TRBV9 with TRBJ1-2; a possible D gene is TRBD1 (5 bases). Looked up from germline, CDR1 is SGDLS and CDR2 is YYNGEE. V was trimmed by 0 bases and J by 6 bases, leaving 12 bases between them. The CDR3 length is 14 residues. The CDR3 nucleotides are TGTGCCAGCAGCGTAGAGGCGGGGCGCGATGGCTACACCTTC. Its translation is CASSVEAGRDGYTF.

This clone was recorded only once. The CDR3 loop is CASKDRAYEQFF. The DNA for the CDR3 is TGTGCCAGTAAGGACAGGGCGTATGAGCAGTTCTTC. V and J are TRBV19 and TRBJ2-1; 8 bases fit TRBD1. Per the germline V gene, CDR1 is LNHDA and CDR2 is SQIVND (reference sequence). This CDR3 spans 12 amino acids. The J segment lost 8 bases and the V segment lost 7 bases, leaving 4 bases of the junction unmatched.

V usage is TRBV7-9 and J usage is TRBJ2-1, with 8 bases aligning to TRBD1. V lost 5 bases, J lost 2 bases, and 5 bases stayed unmatched. Germline CDR1 and CDR2: SEHNR and FQNEAQ (reference sequence). This CDR3 comprises 15 residues. CDR3 DNA sequence: TGTGCCAGCAGCCCAGGGACAGGCGCCTACAATGAGCAGTTCTTC. Its translation: CASSPGTGAYNEQFF.

V gene TRBV7-9 combines with J gene TRBJ1-2, with no clear D. Trimming stripped 5 bases from V and 5 bases from J, with 15 bases between. Looked up from germline, CDR1 is SEHNR and CDR2 is FQNEAQ (reference sequence). This CDR3 comprises 14 residues. CDR3 nucleotide sequence: TGTGCCAGCAGCCCCTCTACGTCTCTTTATGGCTACACCTTC. It codes for CASSPSTSLYGYTF.